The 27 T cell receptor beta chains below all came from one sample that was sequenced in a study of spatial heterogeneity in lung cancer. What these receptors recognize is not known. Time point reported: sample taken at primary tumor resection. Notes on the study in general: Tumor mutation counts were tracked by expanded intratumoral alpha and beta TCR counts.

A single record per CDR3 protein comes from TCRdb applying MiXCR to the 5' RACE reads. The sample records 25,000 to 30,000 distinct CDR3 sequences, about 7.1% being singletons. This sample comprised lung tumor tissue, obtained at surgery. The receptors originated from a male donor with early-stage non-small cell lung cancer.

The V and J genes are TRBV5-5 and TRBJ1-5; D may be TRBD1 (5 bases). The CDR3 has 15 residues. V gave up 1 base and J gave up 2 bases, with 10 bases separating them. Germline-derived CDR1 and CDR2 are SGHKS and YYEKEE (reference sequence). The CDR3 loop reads CASSLWGEGNQPQHF. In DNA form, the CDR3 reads TGTGCCAGCAGCTTGTGGGGGGAAGGCAATCAGCCCCAGCATTTT.

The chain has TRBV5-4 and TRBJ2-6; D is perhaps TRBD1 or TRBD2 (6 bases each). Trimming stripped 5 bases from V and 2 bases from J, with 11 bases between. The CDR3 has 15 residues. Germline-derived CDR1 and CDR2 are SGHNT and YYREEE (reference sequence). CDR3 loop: CASRLGGAGANVLTF. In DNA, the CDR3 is TGTGCCAGCAGGCTGGGGGGCGCTGGGGCCAACGTCCTGACTTTC.

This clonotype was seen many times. DNA of the CDR3: TGTGCCAGCAGTTTAGTGGAATCCTACGAGCAGTACTTC. Translation: CASSLVESYEQYF. The chain joins TRBV28 to TRBJ2-7; D unresolved. Germline V gives CDR1 MDHEN, CDR2 SYDVKM. V lost 2 bases to trimming and J lost 1 base, with 6 bases between them. The CDR3 has 13 residues.

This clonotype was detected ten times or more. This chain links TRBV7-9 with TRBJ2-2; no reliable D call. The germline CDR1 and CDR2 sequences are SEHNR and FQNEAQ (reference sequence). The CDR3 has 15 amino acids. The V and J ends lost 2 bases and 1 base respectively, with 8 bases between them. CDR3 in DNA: TGTGCCAGCAGCTTAAGACGGGTGAACACCGGGGAGCTGTTTTTT. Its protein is CASSLRRVNTGELFF.

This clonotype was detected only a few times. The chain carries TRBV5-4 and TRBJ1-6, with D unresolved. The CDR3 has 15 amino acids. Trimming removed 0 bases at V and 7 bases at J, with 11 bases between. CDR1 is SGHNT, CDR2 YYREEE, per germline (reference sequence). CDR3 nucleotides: TGTGCCAGCAGCTTGGTTCGTGGGCCCAATTCACCCCTCCACTTT. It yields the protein CASSLVRGPNSPLHF.

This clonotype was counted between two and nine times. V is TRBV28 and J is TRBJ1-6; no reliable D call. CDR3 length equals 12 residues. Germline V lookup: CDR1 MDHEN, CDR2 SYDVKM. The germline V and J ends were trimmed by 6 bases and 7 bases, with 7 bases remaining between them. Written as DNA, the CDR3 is TGTGCCAGCAGCCCCCCAAATTCACCCCTCCACTTT. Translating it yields CASSPPNSPLHF.

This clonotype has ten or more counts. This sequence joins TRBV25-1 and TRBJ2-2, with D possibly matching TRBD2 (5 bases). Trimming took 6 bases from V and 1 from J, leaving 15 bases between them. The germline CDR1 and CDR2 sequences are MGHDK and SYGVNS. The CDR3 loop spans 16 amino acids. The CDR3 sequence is CASSYGWERNTGELFF. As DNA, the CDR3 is TGTGCCAGCAGCTACGGATGGGAGAGGAACACCGGGGAGCTGTTTTTT.

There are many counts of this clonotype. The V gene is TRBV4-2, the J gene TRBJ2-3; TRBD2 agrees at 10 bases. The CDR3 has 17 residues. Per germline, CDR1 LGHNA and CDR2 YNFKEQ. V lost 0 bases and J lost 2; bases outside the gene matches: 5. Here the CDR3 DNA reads TGTGCCAGCAGCCAAGATCGGCTAGCGGGGGTCACAGATACGCAGTATTTT. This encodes CASSQDRLAGVTDTQYF.

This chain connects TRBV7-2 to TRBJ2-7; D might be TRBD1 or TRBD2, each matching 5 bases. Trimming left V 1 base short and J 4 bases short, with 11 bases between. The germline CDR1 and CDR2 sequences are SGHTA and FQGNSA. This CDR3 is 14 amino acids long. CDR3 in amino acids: CASSLGPGPYEQYF. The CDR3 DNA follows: TGTGCCAGCAGCTTAGGGCCGGGGCCGTACGAGCAGTACTTC.

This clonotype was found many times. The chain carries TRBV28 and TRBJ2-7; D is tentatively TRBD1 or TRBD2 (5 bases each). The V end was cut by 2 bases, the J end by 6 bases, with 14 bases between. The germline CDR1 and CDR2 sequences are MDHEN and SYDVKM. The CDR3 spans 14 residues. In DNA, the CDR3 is TGTGCCAGCAGTTTAGGGACCCTGGGGCGCGAGCAGTACTTC. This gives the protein CASSLGTLGREQYF.

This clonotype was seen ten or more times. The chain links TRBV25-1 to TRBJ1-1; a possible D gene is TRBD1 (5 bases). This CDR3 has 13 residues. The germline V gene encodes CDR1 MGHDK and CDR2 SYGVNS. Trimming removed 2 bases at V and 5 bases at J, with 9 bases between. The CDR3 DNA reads TGTGCCAGCAGTGAACAGGGAGGAACTGAAGCTTTCTTT. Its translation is CASSEQGGTEAFF.

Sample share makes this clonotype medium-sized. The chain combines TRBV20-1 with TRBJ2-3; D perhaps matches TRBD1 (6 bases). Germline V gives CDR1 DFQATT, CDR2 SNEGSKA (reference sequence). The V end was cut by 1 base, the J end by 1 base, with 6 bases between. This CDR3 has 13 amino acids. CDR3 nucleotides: TGCAGTGCTAGAGGGACAGGCACAGATACGCAGTATTTT. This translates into CSARGTGTDTQYF.

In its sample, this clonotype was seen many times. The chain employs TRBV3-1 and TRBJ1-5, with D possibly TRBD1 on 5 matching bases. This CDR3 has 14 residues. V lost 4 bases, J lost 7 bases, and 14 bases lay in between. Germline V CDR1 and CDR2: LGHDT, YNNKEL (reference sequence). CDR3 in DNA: TGTGCCAGCAGCCCTGGGGGTTACGGGCAGCCCCAGCATTTT. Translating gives CASSPGGYGQPQHF.

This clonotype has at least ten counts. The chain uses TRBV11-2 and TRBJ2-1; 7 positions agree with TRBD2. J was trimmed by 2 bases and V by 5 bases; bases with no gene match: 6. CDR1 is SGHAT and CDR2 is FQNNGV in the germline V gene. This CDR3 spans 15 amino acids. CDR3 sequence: CASSPFGGTYNEQFF. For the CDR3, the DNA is TGTGCCAGCAGCCCATTCGGGGGGACCTACAATGAGCAGTTCTTC.

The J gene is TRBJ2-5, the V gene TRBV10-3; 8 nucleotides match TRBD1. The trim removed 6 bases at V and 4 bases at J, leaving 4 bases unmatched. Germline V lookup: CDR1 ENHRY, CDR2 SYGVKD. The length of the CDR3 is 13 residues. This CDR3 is CAIRQQGGETQYF. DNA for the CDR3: TGTGCCATCAGACAACAGGGGGGAGAGACCCAGTACTTC.

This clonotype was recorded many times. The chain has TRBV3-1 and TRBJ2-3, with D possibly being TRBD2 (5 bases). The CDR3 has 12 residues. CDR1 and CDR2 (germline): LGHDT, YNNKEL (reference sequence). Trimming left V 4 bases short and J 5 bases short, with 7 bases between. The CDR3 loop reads CASSRGRDTQYF. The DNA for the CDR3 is TGTGCCAGCAGCCGAGGGCGAGATACGCAGTATTTT.

CDR3 protein: CSAFSGGREETQYF. CDR3 coding DNA: TGCAGTGCCTTTAGCGGGGGACGGGAAGAGACCCAGTACTTC. The chain uses TRBV20-1 and TRBJ2-5, with 9 positions matching TRBD2. The ends lost 6 bases at V and 3 bases at J; junction bases unmatched: 8. This CDR3 is built from 14 residues. CDR1 is DFQATT, CDR2 SNEGSKA, per germline (reference sequence).

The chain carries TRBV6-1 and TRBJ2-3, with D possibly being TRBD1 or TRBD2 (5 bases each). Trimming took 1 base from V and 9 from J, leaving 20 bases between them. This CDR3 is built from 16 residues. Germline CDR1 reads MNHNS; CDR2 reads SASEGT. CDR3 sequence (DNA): TGTGCCAGCAGTGAAGTGTCCGGTGGGGGAAGGGAAACGCAGTATTTT. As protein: CASSEVSGGGRETQYF.

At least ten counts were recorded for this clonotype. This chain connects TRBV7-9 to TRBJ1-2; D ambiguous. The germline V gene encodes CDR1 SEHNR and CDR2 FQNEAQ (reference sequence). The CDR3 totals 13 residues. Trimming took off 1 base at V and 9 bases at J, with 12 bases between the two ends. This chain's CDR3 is CASSLVSGISYTF. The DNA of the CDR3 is TGTGCCAGCAGCTTAGTATCGGGTATCAGCTACACCTTC.

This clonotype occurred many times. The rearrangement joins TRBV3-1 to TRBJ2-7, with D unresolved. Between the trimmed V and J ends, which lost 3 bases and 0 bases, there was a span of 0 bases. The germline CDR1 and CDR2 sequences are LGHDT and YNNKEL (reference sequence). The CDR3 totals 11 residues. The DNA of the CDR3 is TGTGCCAGCAGCCACTCCTACGAGCAGTACTTC. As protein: CASSHSYEQYF.

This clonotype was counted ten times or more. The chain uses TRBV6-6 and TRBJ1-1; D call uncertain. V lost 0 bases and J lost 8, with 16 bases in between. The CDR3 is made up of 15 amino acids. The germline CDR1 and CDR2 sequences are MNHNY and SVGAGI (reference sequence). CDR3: CASSYSPSALGEAFF. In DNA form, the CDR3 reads TGTGCCAGCAGTTACTCCCCCTCAGCATTGGGCGAAGCTTTCTTT.

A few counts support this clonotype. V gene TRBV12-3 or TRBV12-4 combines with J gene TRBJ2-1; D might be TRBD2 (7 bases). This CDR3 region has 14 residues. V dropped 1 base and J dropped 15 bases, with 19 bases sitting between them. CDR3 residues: CASSLVGQGRARFF. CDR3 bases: TGTGCCAGCAGTTTAGTAGGGCAGGGGAGGGCGAGGTTCTTC.

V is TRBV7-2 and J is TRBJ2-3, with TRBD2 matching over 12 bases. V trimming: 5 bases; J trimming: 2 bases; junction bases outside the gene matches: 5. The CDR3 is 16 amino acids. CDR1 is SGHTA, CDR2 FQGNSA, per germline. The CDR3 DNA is TGTGCCAGCAGCCGTGGACTAGCGGGGACCACAGATACGCAGTATTTT. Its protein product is CASSRGLAGTTDTQYF.

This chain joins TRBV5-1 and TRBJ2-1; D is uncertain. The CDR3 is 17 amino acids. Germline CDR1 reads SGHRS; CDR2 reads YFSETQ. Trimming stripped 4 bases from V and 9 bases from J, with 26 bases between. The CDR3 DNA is TGCGCCAGCAGCGCCGGACCCCCTGACACGTGGTATGGTGAGCAGTTCTTC. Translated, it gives CASSAGPPDTWYGEQFF.

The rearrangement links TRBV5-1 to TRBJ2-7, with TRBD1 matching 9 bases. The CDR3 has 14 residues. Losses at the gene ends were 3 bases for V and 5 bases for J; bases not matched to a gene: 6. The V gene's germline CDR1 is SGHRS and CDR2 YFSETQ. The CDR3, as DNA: TGCGCCAGCAGCTGGGGGACAGGGCCCGACGAGCAGTACTTC. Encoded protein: CASSWGTGPDEQYF.

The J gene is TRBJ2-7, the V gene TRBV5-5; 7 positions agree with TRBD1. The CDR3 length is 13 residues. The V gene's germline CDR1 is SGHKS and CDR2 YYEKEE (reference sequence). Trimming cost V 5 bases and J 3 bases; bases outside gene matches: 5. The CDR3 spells CASSIGQDYEQYF. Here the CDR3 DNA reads TGTGCCAGCAGTATCGGACAGGACTACGAGCAGTACTTC. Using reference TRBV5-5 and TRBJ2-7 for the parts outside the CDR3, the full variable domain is DAGVTQSPTHLIKTRGQQVTLRCSPISGHKSVSWYQQVLGQGPQFIFQYYEKEERGRGNFPDRFSARQFPNYSSELNVNALLLGDSALYLCASSIGQDYEQYFGPGTRLTVT.

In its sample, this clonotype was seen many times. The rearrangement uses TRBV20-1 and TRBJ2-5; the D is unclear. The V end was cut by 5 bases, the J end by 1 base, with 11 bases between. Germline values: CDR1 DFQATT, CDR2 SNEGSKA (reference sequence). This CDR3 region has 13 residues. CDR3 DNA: TGCAGTGCTGAAGGGTACTTCCAAGAGACCCAGTACTTC. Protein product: CSAEGYFQETQYF.